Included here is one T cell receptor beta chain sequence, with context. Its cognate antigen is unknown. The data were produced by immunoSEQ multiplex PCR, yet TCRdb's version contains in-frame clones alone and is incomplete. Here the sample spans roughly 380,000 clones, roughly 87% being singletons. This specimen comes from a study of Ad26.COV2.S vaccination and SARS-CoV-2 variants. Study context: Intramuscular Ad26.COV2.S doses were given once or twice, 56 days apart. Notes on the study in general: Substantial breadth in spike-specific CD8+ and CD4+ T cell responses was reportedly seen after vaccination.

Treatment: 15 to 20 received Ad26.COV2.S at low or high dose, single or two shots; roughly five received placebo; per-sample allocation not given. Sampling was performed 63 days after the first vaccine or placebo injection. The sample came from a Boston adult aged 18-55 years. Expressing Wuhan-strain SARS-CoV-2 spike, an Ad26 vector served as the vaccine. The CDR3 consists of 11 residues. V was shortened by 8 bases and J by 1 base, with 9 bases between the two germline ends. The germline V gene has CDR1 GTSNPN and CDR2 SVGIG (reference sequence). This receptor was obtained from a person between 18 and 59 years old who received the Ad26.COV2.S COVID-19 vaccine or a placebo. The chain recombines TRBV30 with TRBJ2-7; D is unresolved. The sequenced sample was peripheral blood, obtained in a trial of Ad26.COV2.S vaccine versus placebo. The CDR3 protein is CAGVSSYEQYF. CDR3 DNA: TGTGCCGGCGTAAGTTCCTACGAGCAGTACTTC.